This T cell receptor (beta chain) was obtained from a study of cytomegalovirus exposure and HLA in healthy donors. Study results and caveats: Immune exposure was documented only through CMV serostatus. The authors later found TCR association rates varying by HLA locus, with DRB1 most and HLA-C fewest. Owing to their indistinguishability, certain V segments, notably TRBV6-2 and TRBV6-3, were excluded.

About this clone itself: Antigen: not known.

Healthy people donating bone marrow made up the donors. CDR1 is SGHTA, CDR2 FQGNSA, per germline. The CDR3 has 15 residues. Trimming cost V 1 base and J 3 bases, with 12 bases left between them. The PCR ran on 60 Vbeta and 13 Jbeta primers. Data came from immunoSEQ multiplex PCR; TCRdb stores just in-frame clones and leaves some out. In the table there are 65,000 to 90,000 clones, approximately 80% of which are singletons. The chain couples TRBV7-2 to TRBJ1-1, with no clear D. The sample consisted of PBMCs. This receptor was identified in a man aged 40-55 years in good health and CMV-seronegative. The CDR3, as DNA: TGTGCCAGCAGCTTAGTCCCCCTGAGGGACACTGAAGCTTTCTTT. Translation gives CASSLVPLRDTEAFF.